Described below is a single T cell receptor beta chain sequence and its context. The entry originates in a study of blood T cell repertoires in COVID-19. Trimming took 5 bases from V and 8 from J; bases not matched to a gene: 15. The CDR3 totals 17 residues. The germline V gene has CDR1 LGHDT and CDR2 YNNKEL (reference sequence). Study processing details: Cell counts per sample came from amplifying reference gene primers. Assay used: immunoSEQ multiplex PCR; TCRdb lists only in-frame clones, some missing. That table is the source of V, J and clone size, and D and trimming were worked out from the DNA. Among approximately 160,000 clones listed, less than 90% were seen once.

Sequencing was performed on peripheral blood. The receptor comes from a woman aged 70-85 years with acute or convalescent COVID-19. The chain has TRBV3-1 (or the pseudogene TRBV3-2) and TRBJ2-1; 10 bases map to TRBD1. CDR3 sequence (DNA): TGTGCCAGCAGCAAAAAAAGATCGGGGACAGGGGTTGATGAGCAGTTCTTC. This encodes CASSKKRSGTGVDEQFF.